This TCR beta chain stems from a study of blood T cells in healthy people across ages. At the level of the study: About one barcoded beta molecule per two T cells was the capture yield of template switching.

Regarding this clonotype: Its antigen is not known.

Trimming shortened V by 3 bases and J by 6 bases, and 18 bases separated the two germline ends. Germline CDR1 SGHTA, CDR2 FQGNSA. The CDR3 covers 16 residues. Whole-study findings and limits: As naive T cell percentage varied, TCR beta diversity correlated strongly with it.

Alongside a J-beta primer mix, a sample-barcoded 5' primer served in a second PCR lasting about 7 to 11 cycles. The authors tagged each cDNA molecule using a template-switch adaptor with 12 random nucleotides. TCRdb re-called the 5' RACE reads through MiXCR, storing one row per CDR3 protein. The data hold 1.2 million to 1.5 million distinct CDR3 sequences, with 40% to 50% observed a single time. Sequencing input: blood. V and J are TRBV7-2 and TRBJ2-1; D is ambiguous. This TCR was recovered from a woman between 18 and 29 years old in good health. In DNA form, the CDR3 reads TGTGCCAGCAGCTTGTTCGTTATGCAGGTGGGCAATGAGCAGTTCTTC. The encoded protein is CASSLFVMQVGNEQFF.